The 14 T cell receptor beta chains listed next were all sequenced from one sample in a study of blood T cell repertoires in COVID-19. The assay was immunoSEQ multiplex PCR, and TCRdb's table has in-frame clones only and misses some. This table has 250,000 or so clones, roughly 86% appearing once. Sequences were obtained from peripheral blood. Receptors originate from a man aged 35 to 55 with active or convalescent COVID-19.

The chain is built from TRBV12-3 or TRBV12-4 and TRBJ1-1, with D uncertain. The CDR3 runs 12 residues. Between the trimmed V and J ends, which lost 4 bases and 3 bases, there was a span of 6 bases. In DNA form, the CDR3 reads TGTGCCAGCAGTTCGGCGGACACTGAAGCTTTCTTT. Its protein is CASSSADTEAFF.

The J gene is TRBJ2-5, the V gene TRBV12-3 or TRBV12-4; possible D gene TRBD1, 5 bases. CDR3 length equals 13 residues. Trimming took 6 bases from V and 5 from J, leaving 13 bases between them. The CDR3 loop reads CASSPGFAETQYF. The DNA for the CDR3 is TGTGCCAGCAGCCCAGGGTTTGCGGAGACCCAGTACTTC.

The chain carries TRBV19 and TRBJ2-4; 8 bases map to TRBD2. V shed 7 bases, J shed 0 bases, and the junction held 20 bases outside the gene matches. CDR1 LNHDA and CDR2 SQIVND come from the germline V gene (reference sequence). The CDR3 extends over 20 amino acids. This CDR3 is CASNFGHAGGPGLAKNIQYF. The CDR3 DNA reads TGTGCCAGTAATTTTGGCCACGCGGGAGGTCCCGGCCTAGCCAAAAACATTCAGTACTTC.

CDR3 in DNA: TGTGCCAGCAGCTGGGGGGTAGATGGCTACACCTTC. It is translated as CASSWGVDGYTF. This chain uses TRBV7-9 with TRBJ1-2, with a possible D match to TRBD1 (5 bases). Looked up from germline, CDR1 is SEHNR and CDR2 is FQNEAQ (reference sequence). The CDR3 totals 12 residues. V lost 4 bases to trimming and J lost 6 bases, with 9 bases between them.

This chain connects TRBV13 to TRBJ2-7; TRBD2 matches 8 bases. The germline V gene has CDR1 PRHDT and CDR2 FYEKMQ (reference sequence). The length of the CDR3 is 15 residues. With V trimmed by 0 bases and J by 0 bases, 1 base remained unmatched. The CDR3 DNA is TGTGCCAGCAGCTTAGGACTAGCGGACTCCTACGAGCAGTACTTC. Amino acid sequence: CASSLGLADSYEQYF.

A word on this clone: Different DNA sequences within this sample yield the same CDR3. The gene calls are TRBV2 and TRBJ1-1; 7 bases fit TRBD1. This CDR3 is 13 amino acids long. CDR1 and CDR2 from the germline V gene are SNHLY and FYNNEI. V trimming: 8 bases; J trimming: 0 bases; junction bases outside the gene matches: 3. CDR3 protein: CASSGTVNTEAFF. DNA of the CDR3: TGTGCCAGCTCCGGGACAGTGAACACTGAAGCTTTCTTT.

This chain joins TRBV11-3 and TRBJ2-5, with D maybe TRBD2 (6 bases). The germline V gene encodes CDR1 SGHNT and CDR2 YENEEA. This CDR3 comprises 15 residues. V lost 0 bases and J lost 5, with 13 bases in between. Here the CDR3 reads CASSLDERVGETQYF. CDR3 nucleotides: TGTGCCAGCAGCTTAGATGAGCGGGTGGGCGAGACCCAGTACTTC.

The chain combines TRBV4-1 with TRBJ1-1; 9 bases map to TRBD1. The germline V gene has CDR1 MGHRA and CDR2 YSYEKL. V trimming: 4 bases; J trimming: 2 bases; junction bases outside the gene matches: 2. This CDR3 region has 14 residues. The CDR3 protein is CASSLTGGNTEAFF. The DNA of the CDR3 is TGCGCCAGCAGCCTCACAGGGGGCAACACTGAAGCTTTCTTT.

The chain recombines TRBV6-5 with TRBJ1-2; TRBD1 might be the D (6 bases). Trimming left V 6 bases short and J 6 bases short, with 14 bases between. CDR3 length equals 13 residues. CDR1 is MNHEY and CDR2 is SVGAGI in the germline V gene. The CDR3 reads CASSLQGKDGYTF. The CDR3 DNA reads as TGTGCCAGCAGCCTACAGGGAAAGGATGGCTACACCTTC.

The chain couples TRBV5-1 to TRBJ1-2; D unresolved. The CDR3 has 13 residues. V was clipped by 0 bases and J by 7 bases, with 10 bases between them. The germline CDR1 and CDR2 sequences are SGHRS and YFSETQ. The CDR3 DNA follows: TGCGCCAGCAGCTTGGTTCAACAGATTGGCTACACCTTC. It encodes CASSLVQQIGYTF.

This clone appeared a few times. The chain links TRBV9 to TRBJ2-5, with D maybe TRBD1 (5 bases). The CDR3 loop spans 15 amino acids. CDR1 is SGDLS, CDR2 YYNGEE, per germline. The germline V and J ends were trimmed by 0 bases and 1 base, with 10 bases remaining between them. CDR3 amino acids: CASSVGGSFQETQYF. CDR3 coding DNA: TGTGCCAGCAGCGTAGGGGGCAGTTTCCAAGAGACCCAGTACTTC.

The chain is built from TRBV6-6 and TRBJ1-1; D might be TRBD1 (5 bases). The CDR3 contains 14 residues. V was clipped by 6 bases and J by 0 bases, with 11 bases between them. Germline CDR1 reads MNHNY; CDR2 reads SVGAGI (reference sequence). Here the CDR3 DNA reads TGTGCCAGCAGGGTGACAGAGATGAACACTGAAGCTTTCTTT. This gives the protein CASRVTEMNTEAFF.

The chain combines TRBV27 with TRBJ1-5, with TRBD1 matching 9 bases. Per the germline V gene, CDR1 is MNHEY and CDR2 is SMNVEV (reference sequence). Unmatched junction bases numbered 8, after V lost 6 bases and J lost 5 bases. There are 15 residues in the CDR3. The CDR3 DNA sequence: TGTGCCAGCAGCACCGGGACAGGGTGGGATCAGCCCCAGCATTTT. As protein: CASSTGTGWDQPQHF.

The chain links TRBV5-4 to TRBJ2-3; D perhaps matches TRBD2 (5 bases). Germline V gene data show CDR1 as SGHNT and CDR2 as YYREEE (reference sequence). The CDR3 runs 16 residues. V was clipped by 0 bases and J by 3 bases, with 14 bases between them. CDR3 coding DNA: TGTGCCAGCAGCTTGGTGGTAGCGTATACTACAGATACGCAGTATTTT. Encoded protein: CASSLVVAYTTDTQYF.